This T cell receptor beta chain was sequenced during a study of identical twins. Findings of the study overall: Modelling underestimated the level of out-of-frame TCR alpha sharing observed in monozygotic twins.

A single record per CDR3 protein comes from TCRdb applying MiXCR to the 5' RACE reads. In the table there are about 890,000 distinct CDR3 sequences, 9% to 15% of which are singletons. The CDR3 totals 12 residues. V was shortened by 8 bases and J by 4 bases, with 9 bases between the two germline ends. Germline V gene sequence: CDR1 SGHDN, CDR2 FVKESK. Regarding this clonotype: What it recognizes is unknown.

These data were also reused for a study on yellow fever vaccine responses in identical twins. According to that study: Twins reportedly had a vaccine T cell response that seemed partly convergent, partly personalized.

The chain uses TRBV14 and TRBJ2-1; possibly TRBD2 for D (6 bases). The sequence came from a young woman in good health. Material: PBMCs. CDR3 loop: CASGLSYNEQFF. The CDR3, as DNA: TGTGCCAGCGGACTATCTTACAATGAGCAGTTCTTC.